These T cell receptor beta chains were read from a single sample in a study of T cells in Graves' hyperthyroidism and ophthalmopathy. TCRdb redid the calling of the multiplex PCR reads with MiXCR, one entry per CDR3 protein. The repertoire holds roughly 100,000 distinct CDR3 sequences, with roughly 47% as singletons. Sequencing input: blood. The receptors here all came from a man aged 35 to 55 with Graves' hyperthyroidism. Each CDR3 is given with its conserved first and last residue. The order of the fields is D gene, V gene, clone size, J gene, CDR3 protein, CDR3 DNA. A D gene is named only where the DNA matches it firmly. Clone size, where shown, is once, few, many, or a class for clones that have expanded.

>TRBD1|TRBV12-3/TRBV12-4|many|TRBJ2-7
CASSFGRGSYEQYF
TGTGCCAGCAGTTTCGGCAGGGGGTCCTACGAGCAGTACTTC
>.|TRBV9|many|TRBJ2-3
CASSFRDSRGDTQYF
TGTGCCAGCAGCTTCCGGGACTCCCGCGGGGATACGCAGTATTTT
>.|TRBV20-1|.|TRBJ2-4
CSARGAPKNIQYF
TGCAGTGCTAGGGGGGCGCCCAAAAACATTCAGTACTTC
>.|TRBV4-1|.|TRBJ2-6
CASSPTPGLPSSGASVLTF
TGCGCCAGCAGCCCCACTCCCGGACTGCCCAGCTCTGGGGCCAGCGTCCTGACTTTC
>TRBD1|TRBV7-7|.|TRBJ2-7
CATQPGTAGEQYF
TGTGCTACCCAGCCGGGGACAGCCGGCGAGCAGTACTTC
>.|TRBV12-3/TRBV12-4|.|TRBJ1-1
CASSFSLRNTEAFF
TGTGCCAGCAGCTTCAGCCTGAGGAACACTGAAGCTTTCTTT
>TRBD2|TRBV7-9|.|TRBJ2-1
CASSFQAGGTDTQFF
TGTGCCAGCAGCTTTCAAGCGGGGGGCACAGATACGCAGTTCTTC
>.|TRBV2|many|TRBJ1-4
CASRVGPGYEKLFF
TGTGCCAGCAGAGTCGGACCAGGATATGAAAAACTGTTTTTT
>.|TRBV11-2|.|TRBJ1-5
CASSLDLGRGQPQHF
TGTGCCAGCAGCTTAGATTTGGGGAGGGGTCAGCCCCAGCATTTT
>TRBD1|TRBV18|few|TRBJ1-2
CASSPGQGSGYTF
TGTGCCAGCTCACCAGGACAGGGAAGTGGCTACACCTTC
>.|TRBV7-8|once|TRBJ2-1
CASSLDPAQRFF
TGTGCCAGCAGCTTAGACCCAGCGCAGAGGTTCTTC
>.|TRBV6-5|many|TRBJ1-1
CASSYSGGTEAFF
TGTGCCAGCAGTTACTCAGGGGGGACTGAAGCTTTCTTT
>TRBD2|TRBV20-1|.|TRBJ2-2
CSALRTSGGARTGELFF
TGCAGTGCCCTAAGGACTAGCGGGGGGGCGAGGACCGGGGAGCTGTTTTTT
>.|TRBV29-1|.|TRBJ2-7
CSVQNPEGPQVQYF
TGCAGCGTTCAAAACCCGGAGGGCCCGCAGGTGCAGTACTTC
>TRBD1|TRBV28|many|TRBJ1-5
CASSITEGAVKHF
TGTGCCAGCAGTATTACGGAGGGGGCTGTAAAGCATTTT
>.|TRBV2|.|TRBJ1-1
CASGPTVVNTEAFF
TGTGCCAGCGGACCGACAGTGGTGAACACTGAAGCTTTCTTC
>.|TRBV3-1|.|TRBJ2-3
CASSQENF
TGTGCCAGCAGCCAAGAAAATTTT
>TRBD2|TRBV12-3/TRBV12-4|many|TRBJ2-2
CASSFVGRGVGELFF
TGTGCCAGCAGTTTTGTCGGGCGGGGGGTCGGGGAGCTGTTTTTT
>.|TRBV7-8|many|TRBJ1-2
CASSFGTVNYGYTF
TGTGCCAGCAGTTTTGGGACGGTTAACTATGGCTACACCTTC
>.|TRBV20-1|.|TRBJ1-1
CSARAWDTEAFF
TGCAGTGCTAGGGCTTGGGACACTGAAGCTTTCTTT
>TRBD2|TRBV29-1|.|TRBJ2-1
CSFRTSGGDNEQFF
TGCAGCTTCAGGACTAGCGGGGGCGACAATGAGCAGTTCTTC
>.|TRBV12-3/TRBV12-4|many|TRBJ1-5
CASSPGTGDQPQHF
TGTGCCAGCAGTCCGGGGACGGGAGATCAGCCCCAGCATTTT
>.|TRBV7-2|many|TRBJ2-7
CASSFWLHEQYF
TGTGCCAGCAGCTTCTGGTTACACGAGCAGTACTTC
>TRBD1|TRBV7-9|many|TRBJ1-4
CASSASTGGNEKLFF
TGTGCCAGCAGCGCCTCAACAGGGGGGAATGAAAAACTGTTTTTT
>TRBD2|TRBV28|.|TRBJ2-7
CASRLGREGQYEQYF
TGTGCCAGCAGGCTGGGGCGGGAGGGCCAGTACGAGCAGTACTTC
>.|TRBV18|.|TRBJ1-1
CASSPGDGGAFF
TGTGCCAGCTCACCAGGGGACGGAGGAGCTTTCTTT
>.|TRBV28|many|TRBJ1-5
CASRTLFNQPQHF
TGTGCCAGCAGGACACTATTCAATCAGCCCCAGCATTTT
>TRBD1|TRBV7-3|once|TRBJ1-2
CASRLTGGTGYGYTF
TGTGCCAGCAGACTGACAGGGGGCACGGGATATGGCTACACCTTC
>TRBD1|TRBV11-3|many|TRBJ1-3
CASSFLGQGGLNTIYF
TGTGCCAGCAGCTTTCTCGGACAGGGAGGATTAAACACCATATATTTT
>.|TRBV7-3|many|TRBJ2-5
CASSLTPGQRKTQYF
TGTGCCAGCAGCTTAACCCCAGGACAGAGAAAGACCCAGTACTTC
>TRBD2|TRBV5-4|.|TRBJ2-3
CASSLQGGQADTQYF
TGTGCCAGCAGCTTGCAGGGAGGGCAGGCAGATACGCAGTATTTT
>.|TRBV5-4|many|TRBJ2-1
CASSSGSLDNEQFF
TGTGCCAGCAGCTCCGGGTCACTGGACAATGAGCAGTTCTTC
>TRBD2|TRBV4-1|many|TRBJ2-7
CASSQPTSGSPYEQYF
TGCGCCAGCAGCCAACCCACTAGCGGGAGCCCCTACGAGCAGTACTTC
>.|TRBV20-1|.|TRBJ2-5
CSARIPIDVARETQYF
TGCAGTGCTAGAATCCCTATAGACGTAGCCCGGGAGACCCAGTACTTC
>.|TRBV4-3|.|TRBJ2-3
CASSQVITGDLENIF
TGCGCCAGCAGCCAAGTCATTACTGGGGACTTGGAAAACATTTTT
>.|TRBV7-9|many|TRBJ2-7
CASSPLGRGQVEQYF
TGTGCCAGCAGCCCCCTAGGTAGAGGACAAGTCGAGCAGTACTTC
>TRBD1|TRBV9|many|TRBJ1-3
CASSATGVFRHSGNTIYF
TGTGCCAGCAGCGCAACAGGGGTATTCCGACACTCTGGAAACACCATATATTTT
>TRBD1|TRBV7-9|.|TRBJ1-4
CASSSSGTGFEKLLF
TGTGCCAGCAGCTCATCCGGGACAGGGTTTGAAAAACTGCTTTTT
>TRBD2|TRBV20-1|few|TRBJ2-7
CSARGVSGGAYEQYF
TGCAGTGCTAGGGGGGTTAGCGGGGGGGCCTACGAGCAGTACTTC
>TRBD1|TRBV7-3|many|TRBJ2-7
CASSLKVVDRAYGQYF
TGTGCCAGCAGCTTAAAGGTCGTGGACAGGGCCTACGGGCAGTACTTC
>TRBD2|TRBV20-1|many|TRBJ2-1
CSAAGGAYNEQFF
TGCAGTGCTGCGGGGGGGGCCTACAATGAGCAGTTCTTC
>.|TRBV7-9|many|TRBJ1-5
CASSARGDNQPQHF
TGTGCCAGCAGTGCCCGGGGGGACAATCAGCCCCAGCATTTT
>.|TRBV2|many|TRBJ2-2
CASSVDSSNTGELFF
TGTGCCAGCAGTGTTGACAGTTCGAACACCGGGGAGCTGTTTTTT
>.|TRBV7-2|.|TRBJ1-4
CASSLGLAGGGEKLFF
TGTGCCAGCAGCTTGGGACTAGCGGGAGGAGGTGAAAAACTGTTTTTT
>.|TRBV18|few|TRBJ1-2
CASSYWDTNHGYTF
TGTGCCAGCTCATACTGGGACACCAACCATGGCTACACCTTC